In its sample, the clone carrying this TCR beta chain was seen many times. Its matching antigen is unknown. TCR beta CDR3 sequences were amplified from RNA transcripts. Researchers ran a first-round RT-PCR on the TCR CDR3 using the HTBI primer set. MiXCR, applied by TCRdb to the multiplex PCR reads, yields one record per CDR3 protein. The repertoire consists of about 620,000 distinct CDR3 sequences, with roughly 17% occurring once and the leading ten covering approximately 3.8%. Graves' hyperthyroidism qualified as stable when ophthalmopathy did not progress within 18 months. Trimming took 5 bases from V and 0 from J, leaving 13 bases between them. CDR1 and CDR2 (germline): MNHEY, SVGEGT. The CDR3 spans 15 residues. This sample was taken from a study of T cells in Graves' hyperthyroidism and ophthalmopathy. General study findings and limits: Before onset, ophthalmopathy was predicted by the model a median 6.5 months earlier.

This chain links TRBV6-2 or TRBV6-3 with TRBJ1-2, with D possibly TRBD1 on 6 matching bases. Sequencing input: blood. The TCR sequence derives from a woman in her twenties or thirties with Graves' hyperthyroidism. CDR3 protein: CASSPTGRTNYGYTF. The CDR3 nucleotides are TGTGCCAGCAGTCCAACAGGGAGAACTAACTATGGCTACACCTTC.